This TCR beta chain derives from a study of identical twins. Study-wide findings and caveats: Beta out-of-frame sequences showed weaker excess sharing between twins. Reduced insertions were recorded for abundant cord blood beta clonotypes, with no such pattern in memory repertoires.

In this sample, this clonotype turned up a few times. What it binds is not known. The V segment lost 6 bases and the J segment 10 bases; nucleotides outside the gene matches: 11. This CDR3 has 16 residues. Germline V gene data show CDR1 as MNHNS and CDR2 as SASEGT. In TCRdb, the 5' RACE reads were re-called with MiXCR into one record per CDR3 protein. The table lists some 790,000 distinct CDR3 sequences, 18% of them singletons. The data were also submitted as part of a second study, on T cells expressing NK-cell markers. That report notes: Obtained from sorted CD3+CD56+NKG2C+, CD3+CD56+NKG2C- and CD3+CD56-NKG2C+ T cells were the TCR beta repertoires. Seven of the eight sequenced donors were HCMV-seropositive; one was seronegative.

The material sequenced was PBMCs. This chain uses TRBV6-1 with TRBJ2-1, with 14 bases matching TRBD2. This TCR was sampled from a woman younger than 30 in good health. In DNA form, the CDR3 reads TGTGCCAGCAGCCCTGGGACTAGCGGGAGAAGGAGGGAGCAGTTCTTC. It yields the protein CASSPGTSGRRREQFF.